Shown below are 24 T cell receptor beta chains from a single sample sequenced in a study of molecular identifiers for immune sequencing clone quantification. Each CDR3 protein is one row after TCRdb ran MiXCR on the PCR reads. The data hold under 600,000 distinct CDR3 sequences, with about 20% observed a single time. Sequencing input: naive CD8+ T cells from blood, with Jurkat cell RNA spiked in. Indicated subset: FACS-sorted CD8+CD4-CCR7+CD45RA+ naive T cells. The receptors come from a human donor in good health. Some libraries in this study had Jurkat cell RNA spiked in.

Turning to this clonotype: A much more abundant neighbour one base away suggests this may be a read error. The chain combines TRBV2 with TRBJ2-4, with D possibly matching TRBD1 (6 bases). The CDR3 extends over 15 amino acids. Germline V gene sequence: CDR1 SNHLY, CDR2 FYNNEI. CDR3 amino acids: CSSSESRTDKNIQYF. CDR3 nucleotide sequence: TGTTCCAGCAGTGAGAGTCGGACAGACAAAAACATTCAGTACTTC.

V and J are TRBV27 and TRBJ2-7; 8 bases are a match to TRBD2. Per germline, CDR1 MNHEY and CDR2 SMNVEV (reference sequence). The CDR3 contains 13 residues. J gave up 7 bases and V 5 bases, and 7 bases lay outside the gene matches. CDR3 sequence reads: CASSIVLAGEQYF. In DNA form, the CDR3 reads TGTGCCAGCAGTATAGTTTTAGCGGGGGAGCAGTACTTC.

This clonotype has at least ten counts. V and J are TRBV28 and TRBJ1-1; no definite D call. Germline CDR1 MDHEN, CDR2 SYDVKM. V was pared by 3 bases and J by 1 base, with 6 bases between. The CDR3 spans 13 residues. The CDR3 DNA reads TGTGCCAGCAGTTTTTACAAGAACACTGAAGCTTTCTTT. Protein sequence: CASSFYKNTEAFF. The variable domain in full, with the rest retrieved from reference TRBV28 and TRBJ1-1, is DVKVTQSSRYLVKRTGEKVFLECVQDMDHENMFWYRQDPGLGLRLIYFSYDVKMKEKGDIPEGYSVSREKKERFSLILESASTNQTSMYLCASSFYKNTEAFFGQGTRLTVV.

The table lists this clonotype with a few counts. This sequence joins TRBV15 and TRBJ2-3; D gene uncertain. This CDR3 comprises 13 residues. CDR1 and CDR2 (germline): LNHNV, YYDKDF (reference sequence). V was clipped by 0 bases and J by 3 bases, with 4 bases between them. As DNA, the CDR3 is TGTGCCACCAGCAGAGATTGGACAGATACGCAGTATTTT. The encoded protein is CATSRDWTDTQYF.

This clonotype was seen ten or more times. This chain connects TRBV29-1 to TRBJ2-5; D may be TRBD2 (6 bases). The CDR3 has 13 amino acids. CDR1 and CDR2 (germline): SQVTM, ANQGSEA. CDR3 in DNA: TGCAGTGCCCCGTTGGGGGGCCAAGAGACCCAGTACTTC. Its protein is CSAPLGGQETQYF.

Only a few counts were recorded for this clonotype. The chain employs TRBV6-4 and TRBJ2-1; D not certain. The CDR3 totals 14 residues. The V end lost 2 bases, the J end lost 3 bases, and 8 bases lay between the germline ends. Looked up from germline, CDR1 is MRHNA and CDR2 is SNTAGT. The CDR3 protein is CASSDTAFYNEQFF. For the CDR3, the DNA is TGTGCCAGCAGTGACACAGCCTTCTACAATGAGCAGTTCTTC.

This clonotype appeared many times. This sequence joins TRBV9 and TRBJ2-6, with D uncertain. The CDR3 loop spans 18 amino acids. The V gene's germline CDR1 is SGDLS and CDR2 YYNGEE. Trimming took 4 bases from V and 0 from J, leaving 17 bases between them. The CDR3: CASSPRLSSISGANVLTF. Here the CDR3 DNA reads TGTGCCAGCAGCCCGCGACTGTCTTCAATCTCTGGGGCCAACGTCCTGACTTTC.

This clonotype was recorded many times. The J gene is TRBJ1-4, the V gene TRBV27, with D hard to call. Germline V lookup: CDR1 MNHEY, CDR2 SMNVEV (reference sequence). Trimming removed 1 base from V and 5 bases from J, with 5 bases in between. The CDR3 spans 13 residues. The CDR3: CASSLWGNEKLFF. CDR3 nucleotide sequence: TGTGCCAGCAGTTTATGGGGAAATGAAAAACTGTTTTTT.

In regard to this clonotype: In this CDR3 the conserved last residue, phenylalanine or tryptophan, is missing, so a read error is likely. The rearrangement links TRBV3-1 to TRBJ1-6; no firm D call. The CDR3 sequence is 16 residues long. The germline V gene has CDR1 LGHDT and CDR2 YNNKEL (reference sequence). CDR3 nucleotides: TGTGCCAGCAACCAAGGCCCGGGGATCTATAATTCACCCCTCCACCTT. Protein product: CASNQGPGIYNSPLHL.

J is TRBJ2-2 and V is TRBV30; perhaps TRBD2 as D (6 bases). Trimming removed 2 bases at V and 2 bases at J, with 9 bases between. This CDR3 has 14 residues. The germline V gene has CDR1 GTSNPN and CDR2 SVGIG (reference sequence). The CDR3 nucleotides read TGTGCCTGGAGTTCGGGGGTTAACACCGGGGAGCTGTTTTTT. It is translated as CAWSSGVNTGELFF.

This clonotype was detected only a few times. V gene TRBV15 combines with J gene TRBJ2-7; D is unresolved. The germline CDR1 and CDR2 sequences are LNHNV and YYDKDF (reference sequence). This CDR3 region has 17 residues. The V end was cut by 5 bases, the J end by 0 bases, with 20 bases between. CDR3 residues: CATSPRPRTLASYEQYF. CDR3 DNA sequence: TGTGCCACCAGCCCCCGTCCCCGGACGCTCGCCTCCTACGAGCAGTACTTC.

The V call is TRBV4-3, the J call TRBJ2-2, with D possibly TRBD2 on 6 matching bases. Germline V CDR1 and CDR2: LGHNA, YSLEER. V lost 1 base and J 1 base, leaving 10 bases between the germline ends. The CDR3 is made up of 16 amino acids. The chain's CDR3 is CASSQAPGENTGELFF. The CDR3 nucleotides read TGCGCCAGCAGCCAAGCTCCGGGGGAGAACACCGGGGAGCTGTTTTTT.

The rearrangement joins TRBV19 to TRBJ2-7, with TRBD1 matching 7 bases. The CDR3 runs to 14 residues. Germline values: CDR1 LNHDA, CDR2 SQIVND (reference sequence). The J segment lost 0 bases and the V segment lost 7 bases, leaving 6 bases of the junction unmatched. This chain's CDR3 is CASNPGTASYEQYF. For the CDR3, the DNA is TGTGCCAGTAACCCGGGGACAGCCTCCTACGAGCAGTACTTC. The full variable domain, its missing parts supplied by reference TRBV19 and TRBJ2-7, is DGGITQSPKYLFRKEGQNVTLSCEQNLNHDAMYWYRQDPGQGLRLIYYSQIVNDFQKGDIAEGYSVSREKKESFPLTVTSAQKNPTAFYLCASNPGTASYEQYFGPGTRLTVT.

This clonotype was seen repeatedly, ten times or more. The J gene is TRBJ2-4, the V gene TRBV28; 10 bases are a match to TRBD2. This CDR3 spans 19 amino acids. J lost 9 bases, V lost 4 bases, and 21 bases had no gene match. CDR1 is MDHEN, CDR2 SYDVKM, per germline. CDR3 nucleotide sequence: TGTGCCAGCAGTTCGATAACTTCCCGGGCTAGCGGGAGTCATAGCATTCAGTACTTC. Its translation: CASSSITSRASGSHSIQYF.

This clonotype has at least ten counts. The chain links TRBV7-9 to TRBJ2-7, with D perhaps assigned TRBD1 or TRBD2 (5 bases each). V lost 1 base, J lost 2 bases, and 12 bases lay in between. The CDR3 totals 15 residues. Germline V gene sequence: CDR1 SEHNR, CDR2 FQNEAQ (reference sequence). CDR3 residues: CASSLGGNGAYEQYF. The CDR3 DNA sequence: TGTGCCAGCAGCTTAGGGGGGAACGGAGCCTACGAGCAGTACTTC.

This clonotype was observed many times. The V and J genes are TRBV6-1 and TRBJ1-1, with D possibly being TRBD1 (5 bases). The germline V and J ends were trimmed by 7 bases and 5 bases, with 11 bases remaining between them. Germline V gives CDR1 MNHNS, CDR2 SASEGT. The CDR3 length is 12 residues. DNA of the CDR3: TGTGCCAGCACCCACCGGGGGACTGAAGCTTTCTTT. Its protein is CASTHRGTEAFF.

The genes are TRBV10-3 and TRBJ2-3; 10 nucleotides match TRBD1. With V trimmed by 3 bases and J by 0 bases, 6 bases remained unmatched. Germline V lookup: CDR1 ENHRY, CDR2 SYGVKD. This CDR3 comprises 17 residues. CDR3 in DNA: TGTGCCATCAGTGATTTGGACAGGGGGAGAAGCACAGATACGCAGTATTTT. Residues: CAISDLDRGRSTDTQYF.

In this sample, this clonotype turned up many times. This chain links TRBV6-1 with TRBJ1-5, with D maybe TRBD1 (5 bases). Per the germline V gene, CDR1 is MNHNS and CDR2 is SASEGT. CDR3 size: 15 residues. V dropped 2 bases and J dropped 4 bases, with 12 bases sitting between them. The CDR3 is CASSEWGSGNQPQHF. As DNA, the CDR3 is TGTGCCAGCAGTGAATGGGGGTCGGGTAATCAGCCCCAGCATTTT.

As for this clonotype: A much larger clone differs by one base, so this may be a read error. V usage is TRBV5-3 and J usage is TRBJ2-2; D is tentatively TRBD1 or TRBD2 (5 bases each). TRBV5-3 belongs to the ORF category, with a function that is uncertain. The CDR3 is 15 residues long. In nucleotides, the CDR3 is TGTGCCAGCAGCTCCGGGGCAGGGTACACCGGGGAGCTGTTTTTT. Encoded protein: CASSSGAGYTGELFF.

This clonotype has a handful of counts. This chain uses TRBV5-4 with TRBJ1-1; the D gene is possibly TRBD1 (5 bases). The CDR3 length is 17 residues. V was clipped by 1 base and J by 2 bases, with 18 bases between them. Germline assignment: CDR1 SGHNT and CDR2 YYREEE (reference sequence). CDR3 region: CASSLKVGGGENTEAFF. Written as DNA, the CDR3 is TGTGCCAGCAGCTTGAAGGTGGGGGGGGGAGAAAACACTGAAGCTTTCTTT.

In this sample, this clonotype turned up a few times. The CDR3 here is CASSQVSGNFDNEQFF. The CDR3 bases are TGTGCCAGCAGCCAAGTTTCAGGGAACTTTGACAATGAGCAGTTCTTC. The chain is built from TRBV3-1 and TRBJ2-1; a weak D match, TRBD1 (5 bases). Germline V lookup: CDR1 LGHDT, CDR2 YNNKEL (reference sequence). Trimming left V 1 base short and J 5 bases short, with 15 bases between. CDR3 size: 16 residues.

With regard to this clonotype: A much bigger clone sits one base away, suggesting this may be a read error. J is TRBJ1-1 and V is TRBV5-3, with D hard to call. TRBV5-3 is placed among ORFs of uncertain function. V was shortened by 10 bases and J by 8 bases, with 21 bases between the two germline ends. There are 13 residues in the CDR3. The CDR3 protein is CAGSQTRAGEAFF. The CDR3 DNA reads as TGTGCCGGCAGCCAAACCCGGGCCGGGGAAGCTTTCTTT.

The V and J genes are TRBV7-9 and TRBJ1-1; D is perhaps TRBD1 (6 bases). The CDR3 consists of 12 residues. V lost 8 bases and J 4 bases, leaving 11 bases between the germline ends. The V gene's germline CDR1 is SEHNR and CDR2 FQNEAQ (reference sequence). CDR3 in amino acids: CASAGEFTEAFF. Here the CDR3 DNA reads TGTGCCAGCGCAGGGGAGTTCACTGAAGCTTTCTTT.

In this sample, this clonotype turned up once. This may stem from a read error, because a much larger clone lies one nucleotide away. Given the absence of the conserved phenylalanine or tryptophan at the CDR3 end, a read error is likely. The V gene is TRBV7-8, the J gene TRBJ1-2; TRBD1 matches 8 bases. V lost 2 bases and J lost 8; bases outside the gene matches: 19. The CDR3 runs to 18 residues. CDR1 and CDR2 from the germline V gene are SGHVS and FQNEAQ. This CDR3 is CASSLLTRTGYSSDGYTY. CDR3 bases: TGTGCCAGCAGCTTACTAACCCGGACAGGGTACTCCTCTGACGGCTACACCTAC.